The present T cell receptor beta chain was sequenced within a study of molecular identifiers for immune sequencing clone quantification. Input for naive CD8 libraries was about 19,000 to 1,100,000 sorted cells; the RNA fraction used was 10%, 30% or 50%. Based on a CD8+CD4-CCR7+CD45RA+ profile, naive CD8 T cells were sorted. The CDR3 contains 14 residues. In preparing bulk TCR libraries, previously described methods and listed TCR primers were used. From the PCR reads, TCRdb called clonotypes with MiXCR, one entry per CDR3 protein. The sample has a few hundred thousand distinct CDR3 sequences; roughly 24% are singletons.

The sample comprised naive CD8+ T cells from blood, with Jurkat cell RNA spiked in. Subset specified: FACS-sorted CD8+CD4-CCR7+CD45RA+ naive T cells. The origin of this receptor is a human donor in good health. Some libraries in this study had Jurkat cell RNA spiked in. The rearrangement uses TRBV3-2 and TRBJ1-1; the DNA was not compared with TRBD1, the D call given in the table. TRBV3-2 is shown as a pseudogene. The CDR3 is CASSFDRVKTEAFF. The CDR3 bases are TGTGCCAGCAGCTTTGACAGGGTAAAGACTGAAGCTTTCTTT.